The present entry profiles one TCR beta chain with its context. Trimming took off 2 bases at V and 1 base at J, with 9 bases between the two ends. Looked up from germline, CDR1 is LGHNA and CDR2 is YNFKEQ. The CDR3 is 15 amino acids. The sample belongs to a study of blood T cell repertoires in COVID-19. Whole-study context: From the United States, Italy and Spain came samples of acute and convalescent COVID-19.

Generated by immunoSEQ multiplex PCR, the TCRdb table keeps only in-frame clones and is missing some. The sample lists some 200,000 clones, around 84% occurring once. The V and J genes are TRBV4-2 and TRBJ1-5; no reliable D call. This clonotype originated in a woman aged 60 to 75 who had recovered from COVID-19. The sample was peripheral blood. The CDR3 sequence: CASSQNGGSNQPQHF. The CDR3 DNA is TGTGCCAGCAGCCAAAACGGCGGCAGCAATCAGCCCCAGCATTTT.